The 20 T cell receptor beta chains presented below share a single source sample, sequenced in a study of blood T cell repertoires in COVID-19. Produced via immunoSEQ multiplex PCR; TCRdb's table is partial and in-frame only. The sample holds 130,000 to 150,000 clones, approximately 83% seen once. Sequences were obtained from peripheral blood. Source of these receptors: a woman aged 60-75 years with COVID-19, enrolled during active disease.

This rearrangement joins TRBV4-1 to TRBJ2-3, with 9 bases identical to TRBD2. Germline V gives CDR1 MGHRA, CDR2 YSYEKL. This CDR3 region has 17 residues. V gave up 1 base and J gave up 2 bases; unmatched junction bases: 7. CDR3 in amino acids: CASSQGPSGGHTDTQYF. CDR3 coding DNA: TGCGCCAGCAGCCAAGGGCCCAGCGGGGGGCACACAGATACGCAGTATTTT.

V gene TRBV9 combines with J gene TRBJ2-5; 7 bases map to TRBD2. The ends lost 0 bases at V and 2 bases at J; junction bases unmatched: 1. The germline gives CDR1 SGDLS, CDR2 YYNGEE. CDR3 length equals 14 residues. DNA of the CDR3: TGTGCCAGCAGCGTAGCGGGGGGACAAGAGACCCAGTACTTC. It is translated as CASSVAGGQETQYF.

V and J are TRBV19 and TRBJ1-4, with D tentatively TRBD1 (5 bases). In germline, CDR1 is LNHDA, CDR2 SQIVND (reference sequence). With 6 bases removed from V and 8 bases from J, the gap between germline ends came to 28 bases. There are 18 residues in the CDR3. The CDR3 DNA is TGTGCCAGTAGAGATACGGGACTCCCGGGCGATAAAGACGAAAAACTGTTTTTT. It codes for CASRDTGLPGDKDEKLFF. The variable domain in full, completed from reference TRBV19 and TRBJ1-4, reads DGGITQSPKYLFRKEGQNVTLSCEQNLNHDAMYWYRQDPGQGLRLIYYSQIVNDFQKGDIAEGYSVSREKKESFPLTVTSAQKNPTAFYLCASRDTGLPGDKDEKLFFGSGTQLSVL.

This sequence joins TRBV5-1 and TRBJ2-3, with D possibly matching TRBD1 (6 bases). CDR3 size: 16 residues. Trimming removed 0 bases from V and 1 base from J, with 12 bases in between. Germline CDR1 is SGHRS and CDR2 is YFSETQ. CDR3 DNA: TGCGCCAGCAGCTTGGAGGGGACAAGAGGCACAGATACGCAGTATTTT. Translated: CASSLEGTRGTDTQYF. The full variable domain, with the rest looked up from reference TRBV5-1 and TRBJ2-3, is KAGVTQTPRYLIKTRGQQVTLSCSPISGHRSVSWYQQTPGQGLQFLFEYFSETQRNKGNFPGRFSGRQFSNSRSEMNVSTLELGDSALYLCASSLEGTRGTDTQYFGPGTRLTVL.

The genes are TRBV6-4 and TRBJ2-7; perhaps TRBD2 as D (8 bases). The germline CDR1 and CDR2 sequences are MRHNA and SNTAGT. Trimming took off 7 bases at V and 8 bases at J, with 30 bases between the two ends. The CDR3 length is 17 residues. The chain's CDR3 is CASKGLGRGLLLRKQYF. CDR3 sequence (DNA): TGTGCCAGCAAAGGCCTCGGGAGGGGGCTGCTTCTTAGGAAGCAGTACTTC.

The V gene is TRBV7-2, the J gene TRBJ1-2, with 7 bases identical to TRBD1. V lost 5 bases, J lost 7 bases, and 7 bases stayed unmatched. Germline CDR1 reads SGHTA; CDR2 reads FQGNSA. The CDR3 has 13 amino acids. The CDR3: CASSTRDRRGYTF. The CDR3 coding sequence is TGTGCCAGCAGCACCCGGGACAGACGTGGCTACACCTTC.

This clone was found once. The chain carries TRBV5-1 and TRBJ1-2; tentatively, D is TRBD1 (6 bases). The V end lost 0 bases, the J end lost 8 bases, and 14 bases lay between the germline ends. The CDR3 runs 14 residues. Germline loops: CDR1 SGHRS, CDR2 YFSETQ. In DNA, the CDR3 is TGCGCCAGCAGCTTGGGGGAACAGGGTATCGGCTACACCTTC. Amino acid sequence: CASSLGEQGIGYTF.

The chain couples TRBV7-9 to TRBJ1-6; the D gene is possibly TRBD1 (5 bases). Between the trimmed V and J ends, which lost 1 base and 7 bases, there was a span of 11 bases. The CDR3 has 15 amino acids. Germline values: CDR1 SEHNR, CDR2 FQNEAQ (reference sequence). CDR3 nucleotide sequence: TGTGCCAGCAGCTTAGACGGCAGGGAAAATTCACCCCTCCACTTT. It encodes CASSLDGRENSPLHF.

The chain has TRBV5-1 and TRBJ1-1, with TRBD1 matching over 7 bases. V trimming: 4 bases; J trimming: 5 bases; junction bases outside the gene matches: 11. The CDR3 spans 15 residues. Germline V lookup: CDR1 SGHRS, CDR2 YFSETQ. The CDR3 loop is CASSVNSGQLTEAFF. CDR3 nucleotide sequence: TGCGCCAGCAGCGTGAATTCGGGACAGCTGACTGAAGCTTTCTTT.

The chain recombines TRBV6-5 with TRBJ1-2; no firm D call. Germline V gene data show CDR1 as MNHEY and CDR2 as SVGAGI. The CDR3 extends over 15 amino acids. V lost 2 bases and J 4 bases, leaving 14 bases between the germline ends. CDR3 region: CASSYGGESGYGYTF. CDR3 coding DNA: TGTGCCAGCAGTTACGGTGGGGAGTCGGGCTATGGCTACACCTTC.

This chain joins TRBV12-3 or TRBV12-4 and TRBJ1-1, with a tentative D call TRBD1 (5 bases). This CDR3 has 13 residues. Between the trimmed V and J ends, which lost 6 bases and 7 bases, there was a span of 15 bases. Here the CDR3 reads CASRDSGDREAFF. Here the CDR3 DNA reads TGTGCCAGCAGGGATTCGGGGGATCGTGAAGCTTTCTTT.

The CDR3 bases are TGTGCCAGCAGCTTGTTGCAGGGATCAGGCAATGAGCAGTTCTTC. This gives the protein CASSLLQGSGNEQFF. The V and J genes are TRBV5-5 and TRBJ2-1; tentatively, D is TRBD1 (5 bases). The germline V gene has CDR1 SGHKS and CDR2 YYEKEE (reference sequence). Trimming shortened V by 1 base and J by 6 bases, and 14 bases separated the two germline ends. The CDR3 runs 15 residues.

This clone was observed a single time. The chain uses TRBV6-5 and TRBJ1-3; D is unresolved. V lost 2 bases and J 0 bases, leaving 11 bases between the germline ends. Germline CDR1 is MNHEY and CDR2 is SVGAGI. CDR3 length: 16 amino acids. For the CDR3, the DNA is TGTGCCAGCAGTTACGGTCAGGCCTACTCTGGAAACACCATATATTTT. It codes for CASSYGQAYSGNTIYF.

In this sample, this clone turned up a few times. J is TRBJ1-4 and V is TRBV7-9, with TRBD1 matching over 9 bases. This CDR3 is built from 14 residues. Germline V lookup: CDR1 SEHNR, CDR2 FQNEAQ (reference sequence). J lost 6 bases, V lost 4 bases, and 3 bases had no gene match. CDR3: CASSSWTGDEKLFF. The CDR3 bases are TGTGCCAGCAGCTCCTGGACAGGGGATGAAAAACTGTTTTTT.

The chain is built from TRBV29-1 and TRBJ2-2, with TRBD2 identical over 9 bases. CDR3 length: 15 residues. Losses at the gene ends were 7 bases for V and 4 bases for J; bases not matched to a gene: 10. Germline values: CDR1 SQVTM, CDR2 ANQGSEA. CDR3 in DNA: TGCAGCGCCTCATTACTAGCGGGTTCCACCGGGGAGCTGTTTTTT. Protein sequence: CSASLLAGSTGELFF.

This chain connects TRBV20-1 to TRBJ1-5, with 8 positions matching TRBD1. This CDR3 is built from 15 residues. Germline-derived CDR1 and CDR2 are DFQATT and SNEGSKA (reference sequence). Germline trimming cut 3 bases from V and 2 bases from J; bases unmatched to any gene: 6. The CDR3: CSASRLTGGNQPQHF. Written as DNA, the CDR3 is TGCAGTGCTAGTCGACTGACAGGGGGCAATCAGCCCCAGCATTTT.

This clone appeared once. The chain recombines TRBV5-6 with TRBJ1-5, with D possibly being TRBD1 (6 bases). Germline CDR1 is SGHDT and CDR2 is YYEEEE. Trimming cost V 4 bases and J 7 bases, with 15 bases left between them. This CDR3 comprises 14 residues. CDR3 residues: CASSSTGIGQPQHF. DNA of the CDR3: TGTGCCAGCAGCAGTACAGGGATCGGACAGCCCCAGCATTTT.

The chain combines TRBV11-2 with TRBJ1-6, with D perhaps TRBD1 (5 bases). From germline, CDR1 is SGHAT and CDR2 FQNNGV. The CDR3 length is 15 residues. Trimming removed 0 bases at V and 6 bases at J, with 9 bases between. The CDR3 DNA sequence: TGTGCCAGCAGCTTAGATCCGGGGGGTAATTCACCCCTCCACTTT. As protein: CASSLDPGGNSPLHF.

The V call is TRBV19, the J call TRBJ2-7; D is unresolved. This CDR3 spans 15 amino acids. Germline lookup yields CDR1 LNHDA and CDR2 SQIVND (reference sequence). V lost 5 bases and J lost 6, with 20 bases in between. CDR3 residues: CASSLYRGFNIEQYF. CDR3 nucleotide sequence: TGTGCCAGTAGTTTATACCGCGGCTTTAACATCGAGCAGTACTTC.

V gene TRBV10-3 combines with J gene TRBJ2-1; D is unclear. This CDR3 has 16 amino acids. Trimming took 0 bases from V and 4 from J, leaving 13 bases between them. Germline values: CDR1 ENHRY, CDR2 SYGVKD. The CDR3 is CAISESTGSNYNEQFF. Here the CDR3 DNA reads TGTGCCATCAGTGAGTCGACGGGTTCGAATTACAATGAGCAGTTCTTC.